The clone carrying this TCR beta chain was seen more than once but under ten times. The data are from a study of blood T cells in healthy people across ages. V shed 5 bases and J shed 6 bases, with 20 bases lying between them. This CDR3 spans 15 amino acids. Germline CDR1 reads MNHEY; CDR2 reads SMNVEV (reference sequence). A J-beta primer mix and a sample-barcoded 5' primer were used in a second PCR of about 7 to 12 cycles. Using its own MiXCR run on the 5' RACE reads, TCRdb lists one record per CDR3 protein. The table has some 790,000 distinct CDR3 sequences, 29% seen once. This sequence joins TRBV27 and TRBJ2-7; no clear D gene. Material: blood. This TCR derives from a woman older than 75 in good health. The CDR3 DNA sequence: TGTGCCAGCAGTAGCTTTTCCCTAATATCCCCCGAGCAGTACTTC. It codes for CASSSFSLISPEQYF.